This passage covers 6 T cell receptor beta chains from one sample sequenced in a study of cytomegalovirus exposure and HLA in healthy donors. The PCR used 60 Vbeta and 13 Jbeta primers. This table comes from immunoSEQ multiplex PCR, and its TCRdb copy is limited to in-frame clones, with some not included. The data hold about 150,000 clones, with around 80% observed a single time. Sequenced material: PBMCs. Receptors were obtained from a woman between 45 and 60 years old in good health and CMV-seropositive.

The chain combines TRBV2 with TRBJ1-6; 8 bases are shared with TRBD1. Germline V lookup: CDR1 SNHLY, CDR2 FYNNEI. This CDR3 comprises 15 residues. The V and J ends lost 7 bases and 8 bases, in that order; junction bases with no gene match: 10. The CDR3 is CASTRETGADSPLHF. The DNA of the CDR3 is TGTGCCAGCACCAGGGAGACAGGGGCTGATTCACCCCTCCACTTT.

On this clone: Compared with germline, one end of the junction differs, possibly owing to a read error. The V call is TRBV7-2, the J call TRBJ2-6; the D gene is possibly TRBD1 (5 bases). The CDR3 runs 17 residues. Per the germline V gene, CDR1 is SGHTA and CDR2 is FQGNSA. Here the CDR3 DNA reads TGTGCCAGCAGCTTATCGCAGGGCTCCTCTGGGGCCAACGGCCTGACTTTC. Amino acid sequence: CASSLSQGSSGANGLTF.

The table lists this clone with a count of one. CDR3 residues: CASSQGGRQREQYF. The CDR3 nucleotides read TGCGCCAGCAGCCAAGGCGGCAGGCAGCGGGAGCAGTACTTC. The chain carries TRBV4-1 and TRBJ2-7, with a weak D call TRBD2 (5 bases). Trimming removed 1 base at V and 7 bases at J, with 14 bases between. The germline V gene has CDR1 MGHRA and CDR2 YSYEKL. This CDR3 comprises 14 residues.

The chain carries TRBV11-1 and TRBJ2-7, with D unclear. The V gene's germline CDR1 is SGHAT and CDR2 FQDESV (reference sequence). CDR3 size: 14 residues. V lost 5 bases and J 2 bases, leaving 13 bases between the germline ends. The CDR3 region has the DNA TGTGCCAGCAGCCCTCGAGATTCCCCCTACGAGCAGTACTTC. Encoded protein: CASSPRDSPYEQYF.

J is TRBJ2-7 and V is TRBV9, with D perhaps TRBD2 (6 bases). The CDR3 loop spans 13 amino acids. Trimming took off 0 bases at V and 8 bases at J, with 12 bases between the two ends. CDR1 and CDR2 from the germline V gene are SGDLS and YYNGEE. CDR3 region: CASSVGDGSQQYF. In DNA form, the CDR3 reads TGTGCCAGCAGCGTAGGGGACGGGAGCCAGCAGTACTTC. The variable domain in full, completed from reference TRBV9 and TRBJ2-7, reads DSGVTQTPKHLITATGQRVTLRCSPRSGDLSVYWYQQSLDQGLQFLIQYYNGEERAKGNILERFSAQQFPDLHSELNLSSLELGDSALYFCASSVGDGSQQYFGPGTRLTVT.

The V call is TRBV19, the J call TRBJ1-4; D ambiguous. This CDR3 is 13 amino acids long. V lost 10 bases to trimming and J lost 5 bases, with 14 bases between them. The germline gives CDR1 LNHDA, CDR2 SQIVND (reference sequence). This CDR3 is CATRVPLNEKLFF. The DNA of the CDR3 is TGTGCCACCCGGGTCCCCCTGAATGAAAAACTGTTTTTT. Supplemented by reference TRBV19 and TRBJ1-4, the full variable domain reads DGGITQSPKYLFRKEGQNVTLSCEQNLNHDAMYWYRQDPGQGLRLIYYSQIVNDFQKGDIAEGYSVSREKKESFPLTVTSAQKNPTAFYLCATRVPLNEKLFFGSGTQLSVL.